This T cell receptor beta chain was recovered during a study of T-cell reconstitution after alpha-beta-depleted transplantation in children. Study-level findings and limits: T-cell counts and diversity at one year following transplant were attributed mainly to newly produced T cells. At day 60, the high TCRbeta diversity found in some patients originated from recipient T cells and thymic progenitors that had survived. Reportedly, only several hundred clones from non-depleted graft cells drove alpha-beta T-cell counts at about two months.

On this clonotype itself: Its target is not known.

Using unique molecular identifiers, the investigators prepared the TCRbeta library. TCRdb recomputed calls from the PCR reads with MiXCR, one row per CDR3 protein. This table has about 110,000 distinct CDR3 sequences, about 9.3% appearing once. V lost 0 bases and J lost 5, with 1 base in between. The germline V gene encodes CDR1 SGHDN and CDR2 FVKESK. This CDR3 comprises 12 residues. The sequence came from a boy aged 2 to 10 with acute lymphoblastic leukemia, due to receive a stem cell transplant. This chain links TRBV14 with TRBJ2-2; D remains ambiguous. This material consisted of PBMCs, taken before TCRalphabeta/CD19-depleted stem cell transplant. CDR3 residues: CASSQETGELFF. For the CDR3, the DNA is TGTGCCAGCAGCCAAGAGACCGGGGAGCTGTTTTTT.